One sample yielded the 10 T cell receptor beta chains listed below, sequenced in a study of technical replicates of blood from a handful of donors. Sequencing used immunoSEQ multiplex PCR; TCRdb keeps in-frame clones, though not all of them. The sample shows approximately 95,000 clones, 85% to 95% of them seen only once. The sequencing sample was made of T cells isolated from PBMCs. These receptors came from a human donor in good health.

This clone has just one count. The V and J genes are TRBV7-2 and TRBJ1-2; tentative D call: TRBD1 (5 bases). CDR1 and CDR2 (germline): SGHTA, FQGNSA. The CDR3 sequence is 14 residues long. The germline V and J ends were trimmed by 1 base and 2 bases, with 8 bases remaining between them. The CDR3 bases are TGTGCCAGCAGCTTAGAGTACAGGAACTATGGCTACACCTTC. As protein: CASSLEYRNYGYTF.

The chain uses TRBV5-6 and TRBJ2-3, with TRBD2 as a possible D gene (7 bases). The CDR3 is 15 residues long. Germline CDR1 and CDR2: SGHDT and YYEEEE. V lost 0 bases to trimming and J lost 4 bases, with 12 bases between them. CDR3 region: CASSLVGGGPDTQYF. For the CDR3, the DNA is TGTGCCAGCAGCTTGGTGGGAGGGGGGCCAGATACGCAGTATTTT. The complete variable domain, with remaining parts taken from reference TRBV5-6 and TRBJ2-3, reads DAGVTQSPTHLIKTRGQQVTLRCSPKSGHDTVSWYQQALGQGPQFIFQYYEEEERQRGNFPDRFSGHQFPNYSSELNVNALLLGDSALYLCASSLVGGGPDTQYFGPGTRLTVL.

V gene TRBV9 combines with J gene TRBJ1-3; possible D gene TRBD1, 5 bases. V shed 3 bases and J shed 3 bases, with 7 bases lying between them. Germline loops: CDR1 SGDLS, CDR2 YYNGEE. This CDR3 has 13 amino acids. This chain's CDR3 is CASSEGLGNTIYF. CDR3 DNA: TGTGCCAGCAGCGAGGGGCTTGGAAACACCATATATTTT. The full variable domain, completed using reference TRBV9 and TRBJ1-3, is DSGVTQTPKHLITATGQRVTLRCSPRSGDLSVYWYQQSLDQGLQFLIQYYNGEERAKGNILERFSAQQFPDLHSELNLSSLELGDSALYFCASSEGLGNTIYFGEGSWLTVV.

The table lists this clone with a count of one. The chain is built from TRBV28 and TRBJ2-7, with D perhaps TRBD1 (5 bases). The germline CDR1 and CDR2 sequences are MDHEN and SYDVKM. CDR3 length: 13 residues. Trimming shortened V by 7 bases and J by 6 bases, and 16 bases separated the two germline ends. CDR3: CASTQGLGFEQYF. The DNA of the CDR3 is TGTGCCAGCACCCAGGGTTTGGGATTCGAGCAGTACTTC.

V gene TRBV10-2 combines with J gene TRBJ2-1; a possible D gene is TRBD2 (5 bases). Germline V CDR1 and CDR2: WSHSY, SAAADI. Trimming removed 7 bases from V and 2 bases from J, with 9 bases in between. CDR3 length: 13 amino acids. In DNA, the CDR3 is TGCGCCAGCATGGACTTGGCCTACAATGAGCAGTTCTTC. Encoded protein: CASMDLAYNEQFF.

This clone was detected once. This rearrangement joins TRBV11-2 to TRBJ2-7; 7 bases map to TRBD2. Per the germline V gene, CDR1 is SGHAT and CDR2 is FQNNGV. With 5 bases clipped from V and 4 bases from J, the junction kept 5 bases outside the gene matches. The CDR3 runs to 13 residues. CDR3 region: CASSATSKYEQYF. In DNA form, the CDR3 reads TGTGCCAGCAGCGCGACTAGCAAGTACGAGCAGTACTTC.

The J gene is TRBJ2-3, the V gene TRBV30, with 11 bases that match TRBD2. CDR1 is GTSNPN, CDR2 SVGIG, per germline (reference sequence). The CDR3 covers 17 residues. With V trimmed by 2 bases and J by 4 bases, 11 bases remained unmatched. The CDR3, as DNA: TGTGCCTGGAGTAAAAGACTAGCGGGGATTACCCCAGATACGCAGTATTTT. As protein: CAWSKRLAGITPDTQYF.

Here the CDR3 DNA reads TGTGCCAGCAGTAACCTAGACACTGAAGCTTTCTTT. As protein: CASSNLDTEAFF. The chain is built from TRBV28 and TRBJ1-1; D ambiguous. With 5 bases removed from V and 3 bases from J, the gap between germline ends came to 7 bases. This CDR3 has 12 residues. The V gene's germline CDR1 is MDHEN and CDR2 SYDVKM.

The chain joins TRBV5-6 to TRBJ2-7; D may be TRBD1 (6 bases). Germline CDR1 and CDR2: SGHDT and YYEEEE. The CDR3 length is 13 residues. The V gene lost 4 bases and the J gene lost 3 bases, with 11 bases spanning the gap. The CDR3 region is CASSPRDIYEQYF. The DNA of the CDR3 is TGTGCCAGCAGCCCCCGGGACATCTACGAGCAGTACTTC.

The rearrangement uses TRBV9 and TRBJ2-7, with a tentative D call TRBD2 (7 bases). V was cut by 4 bases and J by 6 bases, with 23 bases left in between. Per the germline V gene, CDR1 is SGDLS and CDR2 is YYNGEE. The CDR3 consists of 16 residues. CDR3 nucleotides: TGTGCCAGCAGCCCCAAGGGGGGGCTTAGCGGCTCCGAGCAGTACTTC. It translates to CASSPKGGLSGSEQYF. Filled out from reference TRBV9 and TRBJ2-7, the complete variable domain reads DSGVTQTPKHLITATGQRVTLRCSPRSGDLSVYWYQQSLDQGLQFLIQYYNGEERAKGNILERFSAQQFPDLHSELNLSSLELGDSALYFCASSPKGGLSGSEQYFGPGTRLTVT.